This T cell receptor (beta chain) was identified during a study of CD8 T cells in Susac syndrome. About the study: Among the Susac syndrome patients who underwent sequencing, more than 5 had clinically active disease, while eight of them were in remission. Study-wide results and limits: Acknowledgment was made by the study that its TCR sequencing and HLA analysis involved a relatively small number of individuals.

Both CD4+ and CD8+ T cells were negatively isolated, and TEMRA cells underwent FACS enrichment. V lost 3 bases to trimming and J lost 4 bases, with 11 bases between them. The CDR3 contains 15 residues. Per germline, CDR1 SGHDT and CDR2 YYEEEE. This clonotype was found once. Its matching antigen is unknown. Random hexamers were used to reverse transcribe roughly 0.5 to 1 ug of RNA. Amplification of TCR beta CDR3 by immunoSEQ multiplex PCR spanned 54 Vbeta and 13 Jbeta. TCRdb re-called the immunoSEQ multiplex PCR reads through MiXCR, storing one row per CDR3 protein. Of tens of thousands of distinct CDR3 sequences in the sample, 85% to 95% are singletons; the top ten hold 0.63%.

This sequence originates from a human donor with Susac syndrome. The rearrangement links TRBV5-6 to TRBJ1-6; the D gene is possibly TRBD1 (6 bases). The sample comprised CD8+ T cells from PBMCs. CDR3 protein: CASSYGTLYNSPLHF. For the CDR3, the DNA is TGTGCCAGCAGCTACGGGACACTGTATAATTCACCCCTCCACTTT.